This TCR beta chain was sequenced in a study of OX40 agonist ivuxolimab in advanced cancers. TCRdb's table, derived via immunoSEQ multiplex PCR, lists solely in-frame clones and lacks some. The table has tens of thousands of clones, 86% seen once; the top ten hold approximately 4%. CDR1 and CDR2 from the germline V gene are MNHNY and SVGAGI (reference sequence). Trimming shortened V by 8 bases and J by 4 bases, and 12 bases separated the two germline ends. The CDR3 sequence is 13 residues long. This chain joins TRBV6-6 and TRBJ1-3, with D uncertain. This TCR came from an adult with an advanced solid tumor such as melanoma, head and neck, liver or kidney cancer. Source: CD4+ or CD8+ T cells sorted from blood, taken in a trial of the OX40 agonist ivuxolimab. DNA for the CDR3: TGTGCCAGCTCTCCTGAGGGCGGAAACACCATATATTTT. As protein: CASSPEGGNTIYF.